Shown below are 6 T cell receptor beta chains from a single sample sequenced in a study of blood T cells in healthy people across ages. Next came a second PCR, run for about 6 to 12 cycles, which used a sample-barcoded 5' primer along with a J-beta primer mix. Using its own MiXCR run on the 5' RACE reads, TCRdb lists one record per CDR3 protein. The sample shows about 1 million distinct CDR3 sequences, 45% of them seen only once. Material for sequencing was blood. These TCRs come from a woman aged 60-75 years in good health.

The chain carries TRBV9 and TRBJ1-3; maybe TRBD1 (5 bases). V was shortened by 0 bases and J by 0 bases, with 7 bases between the two germline ends. This CDR3 has 15 residues. Germline V gene data show CDR1 as SGDLS and CDR2 as YYNGEE. This CDR3 is CASSVADSSGNTIYF. The CDR3 DNA sequence: TGTGCCAGCAGCGTAGCAGACAGCTCTGGAAACACCATATATTTT. Combining the CDR3 with reference TRBV9 and TRBJ1-3 gives the whole variable domain DSGVTQTPKHLITATGQRVTLRCSPRSGDLSVYWYQQSLDQGLQFLIQYYNGEERAKGNILERFSAQQFPDLHSELNLSSLELGDSALYFCASSVADSSGNTIYFGEGSWLTVV.

V is TRBV27 and J is TRBJ1-6; unclear D gene. CDR3 size: 12 residues. From germline, CDR1 is MNHEY and CDR2 SMNVEV (reference sequence). V was shortened by 9 bases and J by 7 bases, with 10 bases between the two germline ends. CDR3 DNA sequence: TGTGCCAGGGCCCGGGGAAATTCACCCCTCCACTTT. Translation gives CARARGNSPLHF.

This clonotype was found a few times. The J gene is TRBJ2-5, the V gene TRBV7-8; D is unclear. Trimming pared 4 bases from V and 1 base from J, leaving 10 bases between. This CDR3 has 14 amino acids. Germline assignment: CDR1 SGHVS and CDR2 FQNEAQ. The CDR3 loop is CASSSRLPQETQYF. CDR3 nucleotide sequence: TGTGCCAGCAGCTCAAGACTGCCCCAAGAGACCCAGTACTTC.

Concerning this clonotype itself: At one end the junction does not follow the germline gene, possibly because of a read error. The CDR3 DNA sequence: TGCAGCGGGGGGGACAGGCGAAATACGCGGTATTTT. Amino acid sequence: CSGGDRRNTRYF. The chain employs TRBV29-1 and TRBJ2-3, with TRBD1 identical over 8 bases. From germline, CDR1 is SQVTM and CDR2 ANQGSEA. This CDR3 has 12 residues.

The rearrangement uses TRBV15 and TRBJ2-1; 9 positions agree with TRBD2. Germline CDR1 LNHNV, CDR2 YYDKDF (reference sequence). Germline trimming cut 9 bases from V and 6 bases from J; bases unmatched to any gene: 12. This CDR3 has 15 amino acids. This chain's CDR3 is CATRTGTSSVNEQFF. CDR3 bases: TGTGCCACAAGAACCGGGACTAGCTCTGTCAATGAGCAGTTCTTC.

The CDR3 coding sequence is TGTGCCAGCAGCCGGGACAGGGGTTTTGTTGAGCAGTTCTTC. Translation: CASSRDRGFVEQFF. The rearrangement joins TRBV7-2 to TRBJ2-1; 10 bases are a match to TRBD1. The CDR3 runs to 14 residues. V shed 5 bases, J shed 9 bases, and the junction held 7 bases outside the gene matches. Germline CDR1 is SGHTA and CDR2 is FQGNSA.